Listed below are T cell receptor beta chains from one sample, sequenced in a study of CD8+CD57+ T cells in acquired aplastic anemia. TCRdb re-called the reads through MiXCR, storing one row per CDR3 protein. The repertoire holds 450,000 to 550,000 distinct CDR3 sequences, with less than 35% as singletons. What was sequenced was sorted CD4+, CD8+, or CD8+CD57+ T cells (not recorded which) from PBMCs. These receptor sequences come from a human donor with aplastic anemia. Both conserved end residues are part of each CDR3. Fields, in order: D gene, J gene, V gene, clone size, CDR3 protein, CDR3 DNA. D genes are given only for firm matches. Only part of the rows carry a size: once, few, many, or a class if the clone is expanded.

TRBD2,TRBJ2-7,TRBV15,few,CATLSGSREQYF,TGTGCCACCTTGAGCGGGAGTCGCGAGCAGTACTTC
.,TRBJ2-5,TRBV2,many,CASRRGQQETQYF,TGTGCCAGCAGGAGAGGACAGCAAGAGACCCAGTACTTC
.,TRBJ2-5,TRBV20-1,.,CSATRTAETQYF,TGCAGTGCCACTCGGACAGCAGAGACCCAGTACTTC
.,TRBJ1-4,TRBV10-3,.,CAIRGRGEKLFF,TGTGCCATCAGGGGGCGGGGTGAAAAACTGTTTTTT
.,TRBJ2-7,TRBV12-3/TRBV12-4,many,CASSPNRGTYEQYF,TGTGCCAGCAGCCCGAACCGGGGCACCTACGAGCAGTACTTC
TRBD1,TRBJ1-2,TRBV10-1,.,CASSSNRGEGYTF,TGCGCCAGCAGTAGTAACAGGGGCGAAGGCTACACCTTC
TRBD1,TRBJ1-5,TRBV7-2,.,CASSPWTGGGQPQHF,TGTGCCAGCTCACCATGGACAGGGGGCGGGCAGCCCCAGCATTTT
.,TRBJ2-7,TRBV13,few,CASSPYLGGTYEQYF,TGTGCCAGCAGCCCCTACCTGGGGGGCACCTACGAGCAGTACTTC
TRBD2,TRBJ2-7,TRBV19,.,CASTRGRSYEQYF,TGTGCCAGCACGCGGGGGAGATCCTACGAGCAGTACTTC
TRBD1,TRBJ1-3,TRBV12-3/TRBV12-4,.,CASSSLPGGGRNTIYF,TGTGCCAGCAGTTCTCTTCCAGGGGGCGGAAGAAACACCATATATTTT
.,TRBJ1-1,TRBV7-8,.,CASSQGLNTAAFF,TGTGCCAGCAGCCAAGGACTGAACACTGCAGCTTTCTTT
TRBD2,TRBJ2-3,TRBV25-1,.,CASSNSAGREADTQYF,TGTGCCAGCAGTAATTCGGCTGGGCGGGAGGCAGATACGCAGTATTTT
TRBD1,TRBJ1-2,TRBV9,many,CASSVDSTGVGGYTF,TGTGCCAGCAGCGTGGATTCTACAGGGGTAGGAGGCTACACCTTC